This TCR beta chain emerged from a study of blood T cell repertoires in COVID-19. The CDR3 length is 16 residues. CDR1 and CDR2 from the germline V gene are SGHAT and FQNNGV. Trimming cost V 6 bases and J 0 bases; bases outside gene matches: 8. TCRdb's table, derived via immunoSEQ multiplex PCR, lists solely in-frame clones and lacks some. Among about 260,000 clones listed, 70% to 90% were seen once. The J gene is TRBJ2-3, the V gene TRBV11-2; 8 bases match TRBD1. The receptor was derived from a man aged 18 to 30 with active or convalescent COVID-19. The sequencing input was peripheral blood. As DNA, the CDR3 is TGTGCCAGCAGAAACCTCCGGGACAGGAGCACAGATACGCAGTATTTT. It translates to CASRNLRDRSTDTQYF.